One and the same sample provided the 28 T cell receptor beta chains below, sequenced in a study of beta chain features in type 1 diabetes (dated by TCRdb to the late 2010s). What the study reported, not specific to this receptor: A moderate but significant shortening of TCRB CDR3 length was observed in type 1 diabetes patients in all four CD4+ subsets.

No antigen has been assigned to these receptors. Receptors were amplified or captured by the immunoSEQ multiplex PCR assay. The entire amount of isolated RNA was reverse transcribed using the High Capacity cDNA Reverse Transcription Kit, so the sequenced TCRB transcripts were expressed ones. Drawn from immuneACCESS, this table holds only the in-frame rearrangements with V and J called that TCRdb kept. Clones are partly lost; checked studies trace under half to an unresolved V gene and leave the rest unexplained. Counted in this sample were around 160,000 clones; 8% to 9.5% of them appeared once. Around 0.5% of the sample lies in the top ten. The sample consisted of central memory CD4+ T cells from blood. The origin of the receptors is a woman under 30 with type 1 diabetes.

The CDR3 loop reads CASRNPDRGGEQFF. The CDR3 DNA reads as TGTGCCAGCAGGAACCCGGACAGGGGGGGTGAGCAGTTCTTC. The chain couples TRBV28 to TRBJ2-1; 10 nucleotides match TRBD1. The CDR3 is 14 amino acids. V shed 6 bases and J 9 bases; nucleotides not matched to a gene: 8. The germline V gene encodes CDR1 MDHEN and CDR2 SYDVKM.

The chain has TRBV28 and TRBJ2-3; D is perhaps TRBD1 (6 bases). Trimming took off 6 bases at V and 0 bases at J, with 13 bases between the two ends. Germline V lookup: CDR1 MDHEN, CDR2 SYDVKM. This CDR3 comprises 15 residues. The CDR3 DNA follows: TGTGCCAGCAGAATAACAGGGATCAGCACAGATACGCAGTATTTT. It specifies CASRITGISTDTQYF.

There are a few counts of this clone. V gene TRBV4-3 combines with J gene TRBJ2-5; 15 nucleotides agree with TRBD2. The CDR3 loop spans 16 amino acids. Germline lookup yields CDR1 LGHNA and CDR2 YSLEER. The V and J ends lost 0 bases and 5 bases, in that order; junction bases with no gene match: 1. The CDR3, as DNA: TGCGCCAGCAGCCAAGATGGGACTAGCGGGGGGGAGACCCAGTACTTC. It encodes CASSQDGTSGGETQYF.

This clone was found a few times. The chain recombines TRBV4-3 with TRBJ2-1, with 7 bases fitting TRBD1. With 2 bases clipped from V and 7 bases from J, the junction kept 2 bases outside the gene matches. CDR1 and CDR2 from the germline V gene are LGHNA and YSLEER. This CDR3 is built from 13 residues. The CDR3 here is CASSQPQGNEQFF. The CDR3 coding sequence is TGCGCCAGCAGCCAACCACAGGGGAATGAGCAGTTCTTC.

V usage is TRBV28 and J usage is TRBJ2-7; 7 positions agree with TRBD1. CDR1 is MDHEN, CDR2 SYDVKM, per germline. V was pared by 6 bases and J by 6 bases, with 8 bases of the junction left unmatched. The CDR3 sequence is 13 residues long. CDR3 sequence reads: CASSRDSPFEQYF. CDR3 nucleotide sequence: TGTGCCAGCAGCCGGGACAGCCCATTCGAGCAGTACTTC.

Note on this clone: This same CDR3 is encoded by further DNA sequences in the sample. The rearrangement joins TRBV11-3 to TRBJ2-7; 10 bases are shared with TRBD1. CDR1 is SGHNT and CDR2 is YENEEA in the germline V gene. This CDR3 comprises 15 residues. Losses at the gene ends were 5 bases for V and 4 bases for J; bases not matched to a gene: 8. In DNA, the CDR3 is TGTGCCAGCAGCCTGCGGCGGGACAGGGGTTACGAGCAGTACTTC. Its translation is CASSLRRDRGYEQYF.

The J gene is TRBJ2-1, the V gene TRBV4-3, with 8 positions matching TRBD2. The CDR3 is 15 amino acids. Germline CDR1 is LGHNA and CDR2 is YSLEER. J was trimmed by 9 bases and V by 0 bases; bases with no gene match: 7. Written as DNA, the CDR3 is TGCGCCAGCAGCCAAGATAGAGCGGGAGTCACTGAGCAGTTCTTC. Its protein product is CASSQDRAGVTEQFF.

The table lists this clone with a few counts. CDR3 DNA sequence: TGTGCCAGCAGCCTATCCGGAGAGGAAAAACTGTTTTTT. As protein: CASSLSGEEKLFF. The chain couples TRBV28 to TRBJ1-4; unclear D gene. The length of the CDR3 is 13 residues. Germline lookup yields CDR1 MDHEN and CDR2 SYDVKM. Trimming shortened V by 6 bases and J by 8 bases, and 13 bases separated the two germline ends.

This clone was seen a few times. J is TRBJ1-6 and V is TRBV7-9, with unresolved D. This CDR3 is built from 13 residues. Trimming took off 1 base at V and 10 bases at J, with 8 bases between the two ends. Germline assignment: CDR1 SEHNR and CDR2 FQNEAQ (reference sequence). The CDR3 loop reads CASSLESESPLHF. The CDR3 coding sequence is TGTGCCAGCAGCTTAGAGTCAGAATCACCCCTCCACTTT.

V and J are TRBV7-3 and TRBJ2-2; TRBD2 matches 13 bases. CDR3 length: 17 residues. The V segment lost 8 bases and the J segment 2 bases; nucleotides outside the gene matches: 8. Germline lookup yields CDR1 SGHTA and CDR2 FQGTGA. CDR3 bases: TGTGCCAGCGGATCGGGACTAGCGGGACCTAACACCGGGGAGCTGTTTTTT. Translation: CASGSGLAGPNTGELFF.

The chain uses TRBV6-1 and TRBJ1-2; 7 bases are shared with TRBD1. Per the germline V gene, CDR1 is MNHNS and CDR2 is SASEGT. Trimming at V came to 5 bases and at J to 8 bases, leaving 11 bases not matched to a gene. There are 14 residues in the CDR3. The chain's CDR3 is CASSPDRVTRGYTF. Here the CDR3 DNA reads TGTGCCAGCAGTCCAGACAGGGTTACGAGAGGCTACACCTTC.

This clone showed up just a few times. V gene TRBV28 combines with J gene TRBJ1-3; D is ambiguous. Germline-derived CDR1 and CDR2 are MDHEN and SYDVKM. The CDR3 has 14 amino acids. Deletions cut 5 bases from V and 3 bases from J, with 11 bases between. CDR3 in amino acids: CASSNGGNGNTIYF. DNA of the CDR3: TGTGCCAGCAGTAATGGCGGGAATGGAAACACCATATATTTT.

This clone turned up a few times. The chain is built from TRBV7-3 and TRBJ2-1; perhaps TRBD2 as D (6 bases). The CDR3 length is 16 residues. Germline assignment: CDR1 SGHTA and CDR2 FQGTGA. V lost 5 bases to trimming and J lost 8 bases, with 22 bases between them. The CDR3 sequence is CASSPTSRGSGYEQFF. The CDR3 nucleotides read TGTGCCAGCAGCCCGACCTCACGGGGGAGTGGGTATGAGCAGTTCTTC. The full variable domain, in which reference TRBV7-3 and TRBJ2-1 provide the parts outside the CDR3, is GAGVSQTPSNKVTEKGKYVELRCDPISGHTALYWYRQSLGQGPEFLIYFQGTGAADDSGLPNDRFFAVRPEGSVSTLKIQRTERGDSAVYLCASSPTSRGSGYEQFFGPGTRLTVL.

The V gene is TRBV9, the J gene TRBJ2-6; D is unresolved. The CDR3 has 14 amino acids. Trimming pared 3 bases from V and 5 bases from J, leaving 9 bases between. Germline V gene data show CDR1 as SGDLS and CDR2 as YYNGEE. Here the CDR3 DNA reads TGTGCCAGCAGCGAGCCCTCCCGGGCCAACGTCCTGACTTTC. The encoded protein is CASSEPSRANVLTF.

This clone was observed at least ten times. The chain combines TRBV19 with TRBJ2-4; D is unresolved. Germline CDR1 is LNHDA and CDR2 is SQIVND (reference sequence). This CDR3 has 15 residues. The V end lost 3 bases, the J end lost 0 bases, and 9 bases lay between the germline ends. In DNA form, the CDR3 reads TGTGCCAGTAGTATCGCCTTACTAGCCAAAAACATTCAGTACTTC. It specifies CASSIALLAKNIQYF.

This clone has a handful of counts. The chain links TRBV9 to TRBJ2-1; possibly TRBD2 for D (6 bases). CDR3 length: 16 residues. V was clipped by 4 bases and J by 6 bases, with 20 bases between them. Germline values: CDR1 SGDLS, CDR2 YYNGEE. The CDR3 here is CASSPSWDGRTNEQFF. DNA of the CDR3: TGTGCCAGCAGCCCCTCGTGGGACGGGAGAACCAATGAGCAGTTCTTC.

The rearrangement joins TRBV5-1 to TRBJ2-5; TRBD1 agrees at 8 bases. With V trimmed by 4 bases and J by 2 bases, 7 bases remained unmatched. This CDR3 is 15 amino acids long. Looked up from germline, CDR1 is SGHRS and CDR2 is YFSETQ. CDR3 in DNA: TGCGCCAGCAGCCCCGACAGGGGACGACAAGAGACCCAGTACTTC. This translates into CASSPDRGRQETQYF.

The sample holds a few counts of this clone. V and J are TRBV7-9 and TRBJ2-2, with 12 nucleotides matching TRBD2. V gave up 5 bases and J gave up 7 bases; unmatched junction bases: 11. Germline assignment: CDR1 SEHNR and CDR2 FQNEAQ (reference sequence). The CDR3 consists of 17 residues. The CDR3 here is CASSLNPSGGAYGELFF. CDR3 sequence (DNA): TGTGCCAGCAGCCTGAACCCTAGCGGGGGGGCCTACGGGGAGCTGTTTTTT.

In this sample, this clone turned up a few times. V usage is TRBV7-2 and J usage is TRBJ2-7; the D is unclear. From germline, CDR1 is SGHTA and CDR2 FQGNSA. The CDR3 totals 14 residues. The germline V and J ends were trimmed by 0 bases and 3 bases, with 9 bases remaining between them. For the CDR3, the DNA is TGTGCCAGCAGCTTAGCTGCTAGTGACTACGAGCAGTACTTC. This sequence encodes CASSLAASDYEQYF.

J is TRBJ2-4 and V is TRBV7-9; 7 positions match TRBD1. The CDR3 loop spans 15 amino acids. The germline V gene has CDR1 SEHNR and CDR2 FQNEAQ (reference sequence). The V segment lost 5 bases and the J segment 6 bases; nucleotides outside the gene matches: 10. Here the CDR3 reads CASSRSGTEINIQYF. DNA for the CDR3: TGTGCCAGCAGCCGAAGTGGGACAGAAATAAACATTCAGTACTTC. Based on the CDR3 plus reference TRBV7-9 and TRBJ2-4, the full variable domain is DTGVSQNPRHKITKRGQNVTFRCDPISEHNRLYWYRQTLGQGPEFLTYFQNEAQLEKSRLLSDRFSAERPKGSFSTLEIQRTEQGDSAMYLCASSRSGTEINIQYFGAGTRLSVL.

The sample holds a few counts of this clone. This rearrangement joins TRBV18 to TRBJ1-1, with 7 bases aligning to TRBD1. CDR3 size: 15 residues. CDR1 is KGHSH and CDR2 is LQKENI in the germline V gene. J gave up 0 bases and V 3 bases, and 4 bases lay outside the gene matches. CDR3 nucleotides: TGTGCCAGCTCACCGCCGGGACAGTTGAACACTGAAGCTTTCTTT. It is translated as CASSPPGQLNTEAFF.

The chain employs TRBV4-3 and TRBJ1-2; no definite D call. The V end was cut by 2 bases, the J end by 5 bases, with 9 bases between. CDR1 and CDR2 from the germline V gene are LGHNA and YSLEER. CDR3 length: 13 residues. Here the CDR3 reads CASSQSTGYGYTF. CDR3 in DNA: TGCGCCAGCAGCCAATCGACGGGATATGGCTACACCTTC.

This clone was seen a few times. This CDR3 is CASSFQAREETQYF. In DNA, the CDR3 is TGTGCCAGCAGCTTTCAGGCCAGGGAAGAGACCCAGTACTTC. The gene calls are TRBV7-2 and TRBJ2-5, with D tentatively TRBD1 (5 bases). Germline lookup yields CDR1 SGHTA and CDR2 FQGNSA. The CDR3 is made up of 14 amino acids. V shed 3 bases and J shed 3 bases, with 11 bases lying between them.

The chain uses TRBV7-8 and TRBJ2-5; D ambiguous. The CDR3 is 12 amino acids. Germline loops: CDR1 SGHVS, CDR2 FQNEAQ. V lost 4 bases and J 7 bases, leaving 10 bases between the germline ends. In DNA form, the CDR3 reads TGTGCCAGCAGCTCACTTCGTGGGACCCAGTACTTC. It specifies CASSSLRGTQYF.

This clone appeared a few times. The V call is TRBV5-1, the J call TRBJ2-1, with 12 bases fitting TRBD2. The junction had 3 bases not matched to a gene; V was cut back by 0 bases and J by 2 bases. The germline CDR1 and CDR2 sequences are SGHRS and YFSETQ. The CDR3 consists of 17 residues. In DNA form, the CDR3 reads TGCGCCAGCAGCTTGGGACTAGCGGGAGACGCCTACAATGAGCAGTTCTTC. Protein: CASSLGLAGDAYNEQFF.

V usage is TRBV21-1 and J usage is TRBJ1-1. TRBV21-1 is a known pseudogene. The CDR3 contains 10 residues. The CDR3 coding sequence is TGTGCCAGCACCCCGCGGGAAGCTTTCTTT. It specifies CASTPREAFF.

This clone came up many times. The rearrangement joins TRBV7-9 to TRBJ2-1; D ambiguous. CDR1 is SEHNR, CDR2 FQNEAQ, per germline (reference sequence). The germline V and J ends were trimmed by 5 bases and 7 bases, with 15 bases remaining between them. The CDR3 contains 14 residues. CDR3 sequence reads: CASSLSSAKNEQFF. CDR3 DNA: TGTGCCAGCAGCCTATCCTCCGCCAAGAATGAGCAGTTCTTC.

The chain is built from TRBV11-2 and TRBJ2-3, with 15 nucleotides matching TRBD2. The CDR3 contains 18 residues. J gave up 0 bases and V 5 bases, and 6 bases lay outside the gene matches. Germline V gene data show CDR1 as SGHAT and CDR2 as FQNNGV. CDR3 coding DNA: TGTGCCAGCAGCCCGGGACTAGCGGGAGGCCGAAGCACAGATACGCAGTATTTT. Protein sequence: CASSPGLAGGRSTDTQYF.